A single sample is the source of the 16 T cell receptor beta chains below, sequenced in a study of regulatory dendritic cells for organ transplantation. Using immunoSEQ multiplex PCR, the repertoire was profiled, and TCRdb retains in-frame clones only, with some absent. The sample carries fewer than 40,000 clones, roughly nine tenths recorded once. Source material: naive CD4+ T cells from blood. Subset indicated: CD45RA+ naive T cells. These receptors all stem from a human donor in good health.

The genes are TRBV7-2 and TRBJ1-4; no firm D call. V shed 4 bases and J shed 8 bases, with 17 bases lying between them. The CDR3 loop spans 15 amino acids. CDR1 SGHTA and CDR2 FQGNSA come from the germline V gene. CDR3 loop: CASSSRPTGGEKLFF. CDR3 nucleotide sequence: TGTGCCAGCAGCTCCCGACCCACGGGAGGAGAAAAACTGTTTTTT.

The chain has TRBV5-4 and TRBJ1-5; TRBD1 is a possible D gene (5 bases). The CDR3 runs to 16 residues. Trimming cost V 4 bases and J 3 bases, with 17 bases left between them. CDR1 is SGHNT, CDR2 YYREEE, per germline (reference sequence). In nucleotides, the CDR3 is TGTGCCAGCAGCCCTTCCCCAGGGACCGTCAATCAGCCCCAGCATTTT. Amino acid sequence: CASSPSPGTVNQPQHF.

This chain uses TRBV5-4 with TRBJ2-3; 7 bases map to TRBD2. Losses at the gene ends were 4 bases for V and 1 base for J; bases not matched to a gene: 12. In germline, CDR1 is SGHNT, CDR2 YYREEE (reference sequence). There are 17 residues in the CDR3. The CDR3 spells CASSPGGDGGGTDTQYF. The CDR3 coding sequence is TGTGCCAGCAGCCCTGGGGGGGACGGTGGGGGCACAGATACGCAGTATTTT.

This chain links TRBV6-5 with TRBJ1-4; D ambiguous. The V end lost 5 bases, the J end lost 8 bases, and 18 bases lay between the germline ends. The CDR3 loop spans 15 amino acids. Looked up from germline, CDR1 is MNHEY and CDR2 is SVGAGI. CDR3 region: CASSSPGSMGEKLFF. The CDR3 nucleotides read TGTGCCAGCAGTAGCCCGGGGAGTATGGGCGAAAAACTGTTTTTT.

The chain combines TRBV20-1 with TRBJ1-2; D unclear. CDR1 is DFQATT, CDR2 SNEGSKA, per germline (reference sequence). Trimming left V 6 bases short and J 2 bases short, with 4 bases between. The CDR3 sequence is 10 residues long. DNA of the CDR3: TGCAGTGCCGAGAACTATGGCTACACCTTC. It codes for CSAENYGYTF.

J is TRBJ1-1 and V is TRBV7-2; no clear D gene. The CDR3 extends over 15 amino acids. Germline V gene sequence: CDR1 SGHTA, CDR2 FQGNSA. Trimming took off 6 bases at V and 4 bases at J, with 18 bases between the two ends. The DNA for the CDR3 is TGTGCCAGCAGACTCTCCCTCCTTGGAGGCACTGAAGCTTTCTTT. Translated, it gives CASRLSLLGGTEAFF. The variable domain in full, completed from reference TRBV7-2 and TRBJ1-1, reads GAGVSQSPSNKVTEKGKDVELRCDPISGHTALYWYRQSLGQGLEFLIYFQGNSAPDKSGLPSDRFSAERTGGSVSTLTIQRTQQEDSAVYLCASRLSLLGGTEAFFGQGTRLTVV.

The CDR3 sequence: CASSIGQGRNYGYTF. As DNA, the CDR3 is TGTGCCAGCAGCATCGGACAGGGGAGGAACTATGGCTACACCTTC. The genes are TRBV7-2 and TRBJ1-2; TRBD1 matches at 9 bases. From germline, CDR1 is SGHTA and CDR2 FQGNSA. V was clipped by 5 bases and J by 2 bases; unmatched bases: 6. The CDR3 is 15 amino acids.

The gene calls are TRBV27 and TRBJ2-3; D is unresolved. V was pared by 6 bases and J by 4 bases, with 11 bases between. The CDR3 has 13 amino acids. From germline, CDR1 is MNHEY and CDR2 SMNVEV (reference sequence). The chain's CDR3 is CASSLGPADTQYF. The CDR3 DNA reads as TGTGCCAGCAGCCTCGGACCAGCAGATACGCAGTATTTT.

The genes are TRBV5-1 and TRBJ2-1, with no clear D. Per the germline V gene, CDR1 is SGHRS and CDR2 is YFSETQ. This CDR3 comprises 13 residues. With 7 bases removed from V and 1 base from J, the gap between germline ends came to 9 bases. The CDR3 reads CASFGLSYNEQFF. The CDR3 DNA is TGCGCCAGCTTTGGGCTGTCCTACAATGAGCAGTTCTTC.

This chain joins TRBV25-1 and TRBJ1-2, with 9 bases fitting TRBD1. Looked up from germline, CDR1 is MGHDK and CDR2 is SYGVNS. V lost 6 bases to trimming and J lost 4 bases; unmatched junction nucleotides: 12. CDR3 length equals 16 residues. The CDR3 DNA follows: TGTGCCAGCAGCGGGACAGGGCGGAGGTTTGGCTATGGCTACACCTTC. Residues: CASSGTGRRFGYGYTF.

DNA of the CDR3: TGCGCCAGCAGCCAGGGGACCCTGGTCACTAGTCGGCTGTACTTC. Encoded protein: CASSQGTLVTSRLYF. V usage is TRBV4-3 and J usage is TRBJ2-5; D possibly uses TRBD1 or TRBD2 (5 bases each). This CDR3 spans 15 amino acids. The germline V gene encodes CDR1 LGHNA and CDR2 YSLEER. Trimming stripped 3 bases from V and 13 bases from J, with 24 bases between.

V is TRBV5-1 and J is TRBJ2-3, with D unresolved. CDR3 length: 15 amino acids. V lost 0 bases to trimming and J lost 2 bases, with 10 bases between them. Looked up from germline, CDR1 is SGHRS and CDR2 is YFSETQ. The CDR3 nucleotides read TGCGCCAGCAGCTTGGACAGCTACATCACAGATACGCAGTATTTT. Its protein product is CASSLDSYITDTQYF.

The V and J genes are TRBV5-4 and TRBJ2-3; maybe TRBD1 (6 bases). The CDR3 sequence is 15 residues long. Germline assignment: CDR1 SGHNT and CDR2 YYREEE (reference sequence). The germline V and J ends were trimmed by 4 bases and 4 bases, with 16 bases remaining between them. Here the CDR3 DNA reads TGTGCCAGCAGCGCCTCAGGGGAAAGCCCAGATACGCAGTATTTT. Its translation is CASSASGESPDTQYF.

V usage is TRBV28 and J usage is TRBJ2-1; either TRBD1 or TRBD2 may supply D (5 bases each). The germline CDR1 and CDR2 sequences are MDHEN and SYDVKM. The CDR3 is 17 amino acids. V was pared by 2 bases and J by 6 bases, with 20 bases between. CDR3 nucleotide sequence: TGTGCCAGCAGTTTAAACCTCGGGACCTCAAGGGTCAATGAGCAGTTCTTC. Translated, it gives CASSLNLGTSRVNEQFF.

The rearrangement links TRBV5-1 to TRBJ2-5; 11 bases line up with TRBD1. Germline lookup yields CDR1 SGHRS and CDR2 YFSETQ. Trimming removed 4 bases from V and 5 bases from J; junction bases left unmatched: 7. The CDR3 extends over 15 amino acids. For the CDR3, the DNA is TGCGCCAGCAGCACCAGGACAGGGGGCCTGGAGACCCAGTACTTC. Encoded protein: CASSTRTGGLETQYF. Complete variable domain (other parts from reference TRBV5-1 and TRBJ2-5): KAGVTQTPRYLIKTRGQQVTLSCSPISGHRSVSWYQQTPGQGLQFLFEYFSETQRNKGNFPGRFSGRQFSNSRSEMNVSTLELGDSALYLCASSTRTGGLETQYFGPGTRLLVL.

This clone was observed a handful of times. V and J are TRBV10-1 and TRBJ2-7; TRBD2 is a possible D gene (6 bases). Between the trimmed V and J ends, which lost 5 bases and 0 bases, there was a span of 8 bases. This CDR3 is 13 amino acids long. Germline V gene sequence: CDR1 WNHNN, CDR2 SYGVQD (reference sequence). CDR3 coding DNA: TGCGCCAGCAGTTACGGGGGCTCCTACGAGCAGTACTTC. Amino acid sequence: CASSYGGSYEQYF.